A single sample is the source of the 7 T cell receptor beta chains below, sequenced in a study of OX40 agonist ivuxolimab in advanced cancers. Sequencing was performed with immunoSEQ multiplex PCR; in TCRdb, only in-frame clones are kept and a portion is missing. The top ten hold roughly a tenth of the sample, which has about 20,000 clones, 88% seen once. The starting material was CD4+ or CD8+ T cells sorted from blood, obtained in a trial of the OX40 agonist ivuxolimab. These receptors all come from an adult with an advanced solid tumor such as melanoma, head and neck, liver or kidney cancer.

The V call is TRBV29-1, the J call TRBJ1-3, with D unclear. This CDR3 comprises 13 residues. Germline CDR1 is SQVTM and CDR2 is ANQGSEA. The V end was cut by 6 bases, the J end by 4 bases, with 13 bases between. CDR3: CSVLPDTGNTIYF. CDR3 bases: TGCAGCGTCCTACCCGACACCGGAAACACCATATATTTT.

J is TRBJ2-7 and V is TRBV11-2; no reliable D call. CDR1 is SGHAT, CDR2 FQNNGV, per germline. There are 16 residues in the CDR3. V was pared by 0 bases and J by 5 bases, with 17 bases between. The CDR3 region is CASSLDLKGTHHEQYF. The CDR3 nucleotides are TGTGCCAGCAGCTTAGATCTTAAAGGAACTCACCACGAGCAGTACTTC.

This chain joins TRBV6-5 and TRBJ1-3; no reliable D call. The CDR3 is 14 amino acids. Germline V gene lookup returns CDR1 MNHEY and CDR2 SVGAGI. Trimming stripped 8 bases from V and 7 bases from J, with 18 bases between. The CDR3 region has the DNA TGTGCCAGCTTAGGCAGACAATTTCGGAACACCATATATTTT. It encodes CASLGRQFRNTIYF.

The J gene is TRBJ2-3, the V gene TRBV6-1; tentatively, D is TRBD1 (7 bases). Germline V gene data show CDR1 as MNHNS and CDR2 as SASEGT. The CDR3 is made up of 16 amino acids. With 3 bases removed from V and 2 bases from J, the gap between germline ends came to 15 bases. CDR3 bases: TGTGCCAGCAGTGACCTAGCAGGGGGGCACACAGATACGCAGTATTTT. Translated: CASSDLAGGHTDTQYF.

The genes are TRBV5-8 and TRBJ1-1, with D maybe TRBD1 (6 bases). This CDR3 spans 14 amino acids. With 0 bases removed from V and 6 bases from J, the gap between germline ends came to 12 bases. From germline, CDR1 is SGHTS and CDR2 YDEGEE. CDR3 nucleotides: TGTGCCAGCAGCTTGGAACAGGGTGTGCCTGAAGCTTTCTTT. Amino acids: CASSLEQGVPEAFF.

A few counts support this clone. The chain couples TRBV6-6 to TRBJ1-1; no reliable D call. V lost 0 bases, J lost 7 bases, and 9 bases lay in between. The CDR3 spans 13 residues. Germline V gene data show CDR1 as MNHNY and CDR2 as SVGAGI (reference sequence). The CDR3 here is CASSYSETDEAFF. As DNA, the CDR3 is TGTGCCAGCAGTTACTCGGAGACCGATGAAGCTTTCTTT.

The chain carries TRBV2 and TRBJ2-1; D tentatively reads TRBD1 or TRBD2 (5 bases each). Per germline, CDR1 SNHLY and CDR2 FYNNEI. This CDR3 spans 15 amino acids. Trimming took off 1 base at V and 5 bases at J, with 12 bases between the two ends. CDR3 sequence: CASSEVWDRHNEQFF. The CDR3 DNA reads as TGTGCCAGCAGTGAAGTATGGGACCGACACAATGAGCAGTTCTTC.